The sequence of this T cell receptor (beta chain) was determined in a study of blood T cell repertoires in COVID-19. Study-level background: Acute and convalescent COVID-19 samples came from the United States, Italy and Spain. PBMCs, B-cell-depleted T cells, or T cells were the source of the cDNA or gDNA that made up the material.

Original handling: For nucleated cells, counts were estimated from reference gene primer amplification. Here immunoSEQ multiplex PCR was the method, and the copy in TCRdb shows in-frame clones only, minus some. That table is the source of V, J and clone size, and D and trimming were worked out from the DNA. The sample has roughly 180,000 clones; approximately 83% are singletons. The CDR3 extends over 13 amino acids. In germline, CDR1 is SGHVS, CDR2 FQNEAQ. The germline V and J ends were trimmed by 4 bases and 9 bases, with 12 bases remaining between them. This chain joins TRBV7-8 and TRBJ1-4; no clear D. This sequence was found in a man in his fifties or sixties with acute or convalescent COVID-19. Sequencing was performed on peripheral blood. Written as DNA, the CDR3 is TGTGCCAGCAGCTCGCCATCCACTAAAAAACTGTTTTTT. It yields the protein CASSSPSTKKLFF. The whole variable domain, remainder taken from reference TRBV7-8 and TRBJ1-4, is GAGVSQSPRYKVAKRGQDVALRCDPISGHVSLFWYQQALGQGPEFLTYFQNEAQLDKSGLPSDRFFAERPEGSVSTLKIQRTQQEDSAVYLCASSSPSTKKLFFGSGTQLSVL.